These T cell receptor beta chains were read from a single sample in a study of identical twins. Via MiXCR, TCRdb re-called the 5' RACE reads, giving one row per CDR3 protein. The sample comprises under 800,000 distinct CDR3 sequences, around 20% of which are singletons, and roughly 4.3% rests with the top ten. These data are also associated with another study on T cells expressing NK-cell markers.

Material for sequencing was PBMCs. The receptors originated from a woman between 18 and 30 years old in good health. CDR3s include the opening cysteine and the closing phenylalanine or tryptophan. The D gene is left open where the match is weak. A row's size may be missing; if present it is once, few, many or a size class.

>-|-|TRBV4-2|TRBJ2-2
CASSQEAGGELFF
TGTGCCAGCAGCCAAGAGGCGGGCGGGGAGCTGTTTTTT
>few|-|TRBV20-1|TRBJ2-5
CSARDSVRLETQYF
TGCAGTGCTAGAGATTCGGTCAGGCTAGAGACCCAGTACTTC
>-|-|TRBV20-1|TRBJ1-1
CSAIRGAEAFF
TGCAGTGCGATCCGAGGGGCTGAAGCTTTCTTT
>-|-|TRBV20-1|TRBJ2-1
CSALDLSIYNEQFF
TGCAGTGCTTTGGACCTTTCCATCTACAATGAGCAGTTCTTC
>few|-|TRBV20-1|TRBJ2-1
CSARDHRVGEQFF
TGCAGTGCTAGAGATCACCGGGTGGGTGAGCAGTTCTTC
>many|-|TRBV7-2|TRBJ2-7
CASSLDGGTEQYF
TGTGCCAGCAGCTTAGATGGGGGAACCGAGCAGTACTTC
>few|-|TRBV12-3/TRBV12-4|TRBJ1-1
CASSFITYTEAFF
TGTGCCAGCAGTTTTATCACGTACACTGAAGCTTTCTTT
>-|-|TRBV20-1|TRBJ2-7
CSARRGDSSSYEQYF
TGCAGTGCTAGACGAGGCGACTCGAGCTCCTACGAGCAGTACTTC
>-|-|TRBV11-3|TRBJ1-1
CASSLSWTEGNTEAFF
TGTGCCAGCAGCTTATCGTGGACAGAAGGGAACACTGAAGCTTTCTTT
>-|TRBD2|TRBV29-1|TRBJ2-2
CSVLAGGPGELFF
TGCAGCGTCCTAGCGGGAGGGCCCGGGGAGCTGTTTTTT
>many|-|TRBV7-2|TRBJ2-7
CASSLGAGSSYEQYF
TGCGCCAGCAGCTTGGGTGCGGGCAGCTCCTACGAGCAGTACTTC
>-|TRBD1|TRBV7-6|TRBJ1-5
CASSLNRGAWPQHF
TGTGCCAGCAGCTTGAACAGGGGAGCTTGGCCCCAGCATTTT
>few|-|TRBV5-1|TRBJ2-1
CASSLEVLKSGNEQFF
TGCGCCAGCAGCTTGGAAGTCTTAAAGTCGGGCAATGAGCAGTTCTTC
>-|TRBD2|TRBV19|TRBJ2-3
CASSIDYSGITDTQYF
TGTGCCAGTAGTATAGACTACAGCGGGATCACAGATACGCAGTATTTT
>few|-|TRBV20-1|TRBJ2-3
CSARDPEQYPDTQYF
TGCAGTGCTAGAGATCCGGAACAGTACCCAGATACGCAGTATTTT
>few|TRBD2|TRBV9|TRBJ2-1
CASSPTGGNNEQFF
TGTGCCAGCAGTCCGACCGGGGGGAACAATGAGCAGTTCTTC
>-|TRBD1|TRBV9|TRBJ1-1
CASSEPTGGNTEAFF
TGTGCCAGCAGCGAACCCACAGGGGGGAACACTGAAGCTTTCTTT
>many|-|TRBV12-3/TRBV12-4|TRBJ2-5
CASSLARETQYF
TGTGCCAGCAGTTTAGCAAGAGAGACCCAGTACTTC
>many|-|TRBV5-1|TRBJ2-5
CASSLEGNGETQYF
TGCGCCAGCAGCTTGGAGGGGAACGGGGAGACCCAGTACTTC
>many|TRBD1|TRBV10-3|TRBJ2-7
CAISESGTGAYEQYF
TGTGCCATCAGTGAGTCCGGGACAGGGGCCTACGAGCAGTACTTC
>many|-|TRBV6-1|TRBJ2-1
CASRISVIAHYNEQFF
TGTGCCAGCAGGATAAGTGTAATAGCGCATTACAATGAGCAGTTCTTC
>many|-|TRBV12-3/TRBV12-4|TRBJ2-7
CASSRQEAYEQYF
TGTGCCAGCAGTAGACAGGAGGCCTACGAGCAGTACTTC
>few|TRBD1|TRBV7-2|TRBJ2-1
CASSPRGGTGWVNEQFF
TGTGCCAGCAGCCCTAGGGGCGGGACAGGGTGGGTCAATGAGCAGTTCTTC
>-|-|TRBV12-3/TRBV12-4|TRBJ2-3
CASSLIYQEADTQYF
TGTGCCAGCAGTTTAATCTATCAGGAGGCAGATACGCAGTATTTT
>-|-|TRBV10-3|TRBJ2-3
CANGPRRGTDTQYF
TGTGCCAACGGACCTCGAAGGGGCACAGATACGCAGTATTTT
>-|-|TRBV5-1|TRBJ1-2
CASSGEDYGYTF
TGCGCCAGCAGCGGGGAGGACTATGGCTACACCTTC
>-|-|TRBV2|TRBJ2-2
CASSELPDTGELFF
TGTGCCAGCAGTGAACTCCCTGACACCGGGGAGCTGTTTTTT
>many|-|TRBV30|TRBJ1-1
CAWRRSTGASTEAFF
TGTGCCTGGCGGCGATCTACCGGTGCGAGCACTGAAGCTTTCTTT
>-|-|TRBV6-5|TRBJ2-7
CASSYIVGTYEQYF
TGTGCCAGCAGTTACATTGTGGGGACCTACGAGCAGTACTTC
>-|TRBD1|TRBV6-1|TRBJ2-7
CASSPVDRTYEQYF
TGTGCCAGCAGTCCCGTGGACAGGACCTACGAGCAGTACTTC
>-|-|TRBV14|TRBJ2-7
CASSQDTLASYEQYF
TGTGCCAGCAGCCAAGATACTCTAGCGAGCTACGAGCAGTACTTC
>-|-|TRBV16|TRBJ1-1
CASSQYVGANTEAFF
TGTGCCAGCAGCCAATATGTAGGGGCAAACACTGAAGCTTTCTTT
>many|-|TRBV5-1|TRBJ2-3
CASSSEDTQYF
TGCGCCAGCAGCTCGGAAGATACGCAGTATTTT
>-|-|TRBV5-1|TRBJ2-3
CASSSSTASTDTQYF
TGCGCCAGCAGCTCCTCCACAGCAAGCACAGATACGCAGTATTTT
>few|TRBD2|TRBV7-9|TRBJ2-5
CASRPSGTFQETQYF
TGTGCCAGCAGGCCTAGCGGGACCTTCCAAGAGACCCAGTACTTC
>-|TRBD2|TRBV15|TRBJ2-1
CATSRGGTRSYNEQFF
TGTGCCACCAGCAGAGGTGGGACTAGGTCCTACAATGAGCAGTTCTTC
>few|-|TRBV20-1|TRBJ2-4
CSARGTALAKNIQYF
TGCAGTGCTAGAGGAACAGCTCTAGCCAAAAACATTCAGTACTTC
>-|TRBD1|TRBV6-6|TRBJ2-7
CASSYTGVYEQYF
TGTGCCAGCAGTTACACAGGGGTCTACGAGCAGTACTTC
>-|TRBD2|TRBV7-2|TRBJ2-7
CASSASGRGSYEQYF
TGTGCCAGCAGCGCTAGCGGGAGAGGCTCCTACGAGCAGTACTTC
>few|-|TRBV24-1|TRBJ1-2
CATSEGGARADGYTF
TGTGCCACCAGTGAAGGTGGAGCGCGGGCTGATGGCTACACCTTC
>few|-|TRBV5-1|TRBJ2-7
CASSWGGGTYEQYF
TGCGCCAGCAGCTGGGGCGGGGGCACCTACGAGCAGTACTTC
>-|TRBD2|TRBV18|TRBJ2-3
CASSSGGLGDTQYF
TGTGCCAGCTCATCCGGGGGACTAGGTGATACGCAGTATTTT
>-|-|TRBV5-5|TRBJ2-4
CASSRDRILAKNIQYF
TGTGCCAGCAGCCGAGACAGAATACTAGCCAAAAACATTCAGTACTTC
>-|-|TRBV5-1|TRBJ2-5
CASSIRQVEETQYF
TGCGCCAGCAGCATAAGACAAGTCGAAGAGACCCAGTACTTC
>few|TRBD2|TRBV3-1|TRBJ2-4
CASSQEDREPGGIQYF
TGTGCCAGCAGCCAAGAGGATCGGGAGCCGGGAGGGATTCAGTACTTC
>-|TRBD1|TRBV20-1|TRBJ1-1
CSAATGRNTEAFF
TGCAGTGCTGCGACAGGGAGGAACACTGAAGCTTTCTTT
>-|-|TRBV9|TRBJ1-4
CASMLGEKLFF
TGTGCCAGCATGTTAGGAGAAAAACTGTTTTTT
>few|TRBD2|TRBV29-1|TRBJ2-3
CSGTSGGAQDTQYF
TGCAGCGGGACTAGCGGGGGGGCACAAGATACGCAGTATTTT
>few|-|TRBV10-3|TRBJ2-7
CAITGGVREQYF
TGTGCCATCACCGGAGGGGTTCGGGAGCAGTACTTC
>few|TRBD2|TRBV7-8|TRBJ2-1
CASSLGPSGLPEEFF
TGTGCCAGCAGCTTAGGGCCTAGCGGACTCCCTGAGGAGTTCTTC
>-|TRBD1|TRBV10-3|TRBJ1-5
CAINLARQGGQPQHF
TGTGCCATCAATCTCGCCCGACAGGGAGGTCAGCCCCAGCATTTT
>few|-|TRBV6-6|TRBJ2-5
CASSYDKTQYF
TGTGCCAGCAGTTACGACAAGACCCAGTACTTC
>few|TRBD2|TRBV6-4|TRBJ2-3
CASSDFLSGGPTDTQYF
TGTGCCAGCAGTGACTTCCTTAGCGGGGGCCCCACAGATACGCAGTATTTT
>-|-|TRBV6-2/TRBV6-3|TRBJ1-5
CASASWKGLNQPQHF
TGTGCCAGCGCCTCGTGGAAGGGGCTCAATCAGCCCCAGCATTTT
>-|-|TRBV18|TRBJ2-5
CASKPRGAETQYF
TGTGCCAGCAAACCCCGGGGCGCAGAGACCCAGTACTTC
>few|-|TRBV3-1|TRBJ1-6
CASSQGGSGNSPLHF
TGTGCCAGCAGCCAGGGGGGCTCGGGTAATTCACCCCTCCACTTT
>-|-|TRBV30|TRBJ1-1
CAWSVMYEAFF
TGTGCCTGGAGTGTAATGTATGAAGCTTTCTTT
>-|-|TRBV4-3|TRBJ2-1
CASSQDRGLYNEQFF
TGCGCCAGCAGCCAAGATCGAGGGCTTTACAATGAGCAGTTCTTC
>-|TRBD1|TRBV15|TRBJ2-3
CATSRRQGLTDTQYF
TGTGCCACCAGCCGCCGACAGGGCCTCACAGATACGCAGTATTTT